Sequencing of this TCR beta chain was carried out in a study of CD8 T cell repertoires and HIV-1 epitope variants. About the study: Each of Twenty-five Gag and Nef epitope peptides stimulated a separate culture. The baseline condition was 1M T cells left uncultured. Cultures ran roughly ten days, with IL-2, IL-7 and IL-15 added on days 3 and 7. Study findings and constraints: Nef KF9 drew roughly 5 clonotypes and HW9 one, without TAALDMSHF responses.

Assay used: immunoSEQ multiplex PCR; TCRdb lists only in-frame clones, some missing. Here the sample spans about 7,000 clones, less than 75% being singletons. With respect to this clone: Its antigen remains unidentified.

With 7 bases removed from V and 4 bases from J, the gap between germline ends came to 14 bases. From germline, CDR1 is MDHEN and CDR2 SYDVKM. The CDR3 sequence is 14 residues long. The gene calls are TRBV28 and TRBJ1-5, with a weak D call TRBD1 (5 bases). What was sequenced was cultured CD8+ T cells derived from PBMCs. This clonotype was obtained from a male donor with HIV. The CDR3 here is CASTPPGPNQPQHF. The CDR3 nucleotides read TGTGCCAGCACCCCCCCGGGGCCGAATCAGCCCCAGCATTTT.